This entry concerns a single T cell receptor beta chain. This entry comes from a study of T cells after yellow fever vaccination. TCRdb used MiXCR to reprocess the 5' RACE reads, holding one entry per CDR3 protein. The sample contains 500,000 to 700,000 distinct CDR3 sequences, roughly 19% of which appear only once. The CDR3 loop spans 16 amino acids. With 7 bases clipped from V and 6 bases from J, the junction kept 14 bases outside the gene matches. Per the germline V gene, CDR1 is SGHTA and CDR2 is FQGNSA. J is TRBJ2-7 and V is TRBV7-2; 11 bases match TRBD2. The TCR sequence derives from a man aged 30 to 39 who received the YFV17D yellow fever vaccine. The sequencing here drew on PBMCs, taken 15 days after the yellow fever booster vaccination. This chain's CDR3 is CASTLAGLAVLGEQYF. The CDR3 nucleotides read TGTGCCAGCACCCTAGCGGGACTAGCGGTGTTGGGCGAGCAGTACTTC.